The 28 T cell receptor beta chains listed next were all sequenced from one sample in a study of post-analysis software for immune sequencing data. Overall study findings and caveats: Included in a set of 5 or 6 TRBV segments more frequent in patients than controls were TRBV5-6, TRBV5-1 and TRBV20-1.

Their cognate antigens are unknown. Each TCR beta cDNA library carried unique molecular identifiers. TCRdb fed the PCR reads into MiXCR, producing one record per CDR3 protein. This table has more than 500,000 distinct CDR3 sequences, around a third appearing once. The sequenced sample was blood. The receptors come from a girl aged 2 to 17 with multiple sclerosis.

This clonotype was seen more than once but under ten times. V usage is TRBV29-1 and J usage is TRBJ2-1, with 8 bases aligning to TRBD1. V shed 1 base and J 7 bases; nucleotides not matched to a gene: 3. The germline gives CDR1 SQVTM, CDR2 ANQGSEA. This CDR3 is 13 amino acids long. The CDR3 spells CSVEGTGRNEQFF. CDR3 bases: TGCAGCGTTGAAGGGACAGGGAGGAATGAGCAGTTCTTC.

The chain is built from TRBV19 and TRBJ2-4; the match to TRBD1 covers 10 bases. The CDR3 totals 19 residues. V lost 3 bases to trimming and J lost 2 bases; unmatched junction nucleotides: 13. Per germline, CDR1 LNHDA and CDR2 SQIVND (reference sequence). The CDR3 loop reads CASSILSGQGLGTKNIQYF. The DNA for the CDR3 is TGTGCCAGTAGTATCCTCTCGGGACAGGGGCTTGGGACCAAAAACATTCAGTACTTC.

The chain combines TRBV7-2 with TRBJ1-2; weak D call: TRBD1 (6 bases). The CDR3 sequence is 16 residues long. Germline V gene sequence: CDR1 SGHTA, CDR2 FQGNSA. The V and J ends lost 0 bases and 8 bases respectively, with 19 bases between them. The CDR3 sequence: CASSLALRAGAGGYTF. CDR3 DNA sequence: TGTGCCAGCAGCTTAGCGCTCCGGGCAGGGGCGGGCGGCTACACCTTC.

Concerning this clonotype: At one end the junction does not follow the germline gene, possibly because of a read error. The CDR3: CASSLVWQSNEKLFF. DNA for the CDR3: TGTGCCAGCAGTTTAGTATGGCAAAGCAATGAAAAACTGTTTTTT. The rearrangement uses TRBV7-9 and TRBJ1-4; D gene uncertain. The CDR3 spans 15 residues. CDR1 is SEHNR, CDR2 FQNEAQ, per germline (reference sequence).

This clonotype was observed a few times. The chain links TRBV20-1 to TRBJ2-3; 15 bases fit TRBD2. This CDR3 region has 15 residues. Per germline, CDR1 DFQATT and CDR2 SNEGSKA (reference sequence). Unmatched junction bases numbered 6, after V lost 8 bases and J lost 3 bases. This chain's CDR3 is CSKGTSGGLTDTQYF. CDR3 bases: TGCAGTAAGGGGACTAGCGGGGGGCTAACAGATACGCAGTATTTT.

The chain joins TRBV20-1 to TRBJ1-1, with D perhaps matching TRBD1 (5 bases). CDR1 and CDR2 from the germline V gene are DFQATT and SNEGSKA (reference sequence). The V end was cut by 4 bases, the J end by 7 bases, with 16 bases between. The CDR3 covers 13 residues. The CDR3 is CSAIDRGFGEAFF. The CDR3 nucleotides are TGCAGTGCTATAGACCGGGGCTTTGGTGAAGCTTTCTTT.

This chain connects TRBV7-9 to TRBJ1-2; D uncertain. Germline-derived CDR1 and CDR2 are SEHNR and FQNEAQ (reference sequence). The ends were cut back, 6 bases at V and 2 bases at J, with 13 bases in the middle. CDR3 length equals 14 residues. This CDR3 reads CASSGVTGNYGYTF. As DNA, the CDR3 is TGTGCCAGCAGTGGAGTTACGGGGAACTATGGCTACACCTTC.

CDR3 nucleotides: TGCAGTGCTAGAGTGACAGGGTGGGACGAGCAGTACTTC. Its translation is CSARVTGWDEQYF. This rearrangement joins TRBV20-1 to TRBJ2-4, with 7 bases aligning to TRBD1. The closer fit of TRBJ2-7 to the DNA end suggests the J call may be wrong. The CDR3 extends over 13 amino acids. The V gene's germline CDR1 is DFQATT and CDR2 SNEGSKA (reference sequence).

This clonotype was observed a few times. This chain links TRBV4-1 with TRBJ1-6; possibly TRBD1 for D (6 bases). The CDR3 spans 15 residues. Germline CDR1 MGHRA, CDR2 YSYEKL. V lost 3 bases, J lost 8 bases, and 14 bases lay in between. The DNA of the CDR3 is TGCGCCAGCAGCCAGGAACAGGGTGACGATTCACCCCTCCACTTT. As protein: CASSQEQGDDSPLHF.

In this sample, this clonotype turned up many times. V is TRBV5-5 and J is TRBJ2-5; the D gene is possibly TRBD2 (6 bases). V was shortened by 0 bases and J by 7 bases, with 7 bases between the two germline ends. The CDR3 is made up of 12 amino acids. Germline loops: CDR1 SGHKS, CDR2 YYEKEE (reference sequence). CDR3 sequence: CASSLEGGTQYF. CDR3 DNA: TGTGCCAGCAGCTTGGAGGGAGGGACCCAGTACTTC.

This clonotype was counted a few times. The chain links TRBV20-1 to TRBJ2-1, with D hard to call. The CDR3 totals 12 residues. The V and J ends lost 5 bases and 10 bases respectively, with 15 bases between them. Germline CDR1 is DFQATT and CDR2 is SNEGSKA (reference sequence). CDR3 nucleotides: TGCAGTGCTGGCCGTATGGCGGTAGAGCAGTTCTTC. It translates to CSAGRMAVEQFF.

Written as DNA, the CDR3 is TGTGCCAGCTCCATGAGTCCACAGGATTACGAGCAGTACTTC. Protein product: CASSMSPQDYEQYF. The V call is TRBV18, the J call TRBJ2-5, with D tentatively TRBD1 (5 bases). TRBJ2-7 matches the DNA end more closely, so the J call is doubtful. CDR1 is KGHSH and CDR2 is LQKENI in the germline V gene. This CDR3 is 14 amino acids long.

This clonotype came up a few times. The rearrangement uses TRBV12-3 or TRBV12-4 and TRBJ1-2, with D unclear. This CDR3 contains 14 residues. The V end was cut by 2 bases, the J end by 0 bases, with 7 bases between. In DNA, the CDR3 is TGTGCCAGCAGTTTATCACAAACTAACTATGGCTACACCTTC. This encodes CASSLSQTNYGYTF.

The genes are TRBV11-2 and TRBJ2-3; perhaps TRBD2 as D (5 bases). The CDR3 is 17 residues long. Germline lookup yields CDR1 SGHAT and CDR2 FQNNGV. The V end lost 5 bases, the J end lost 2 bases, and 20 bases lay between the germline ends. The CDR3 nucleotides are TGTGCCAGCAGCCCAAGAGCGGCGGGTTCCTTCACAGATACGCAGTATTTT. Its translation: CASSPRAAGSFTDTQYF.

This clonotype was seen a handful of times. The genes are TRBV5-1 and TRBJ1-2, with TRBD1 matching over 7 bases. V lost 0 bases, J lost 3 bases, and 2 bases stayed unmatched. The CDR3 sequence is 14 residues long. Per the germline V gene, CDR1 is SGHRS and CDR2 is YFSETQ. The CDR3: CASSLVTGDYGYTF. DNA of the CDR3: TGCGCCAGCAGCTTGGTTACAGGGGACTATGGCTACACCTTC. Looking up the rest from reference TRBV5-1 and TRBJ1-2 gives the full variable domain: KAGVTQTPRYLIKTRGQQVTLSCSPISGHRSVSWYQQTPGQGLQFLFEYFSETQRNKGNFPGRFSGRQFSNSRSEMNVSTLELGDSALYLCASSLVTGDYGYTFGSGTRLTVV.

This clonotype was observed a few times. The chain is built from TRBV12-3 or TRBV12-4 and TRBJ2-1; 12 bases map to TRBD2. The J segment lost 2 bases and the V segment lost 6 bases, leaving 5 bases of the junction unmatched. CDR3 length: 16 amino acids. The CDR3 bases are TGTGCCAGCAGAAGCACTAGCGGGGGGCCCTACAATGAGCAGTTCTTC. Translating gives CASRSTSGGPYNEQFF.

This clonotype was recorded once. The CDR3 loop is CASSLETGTCNEQYF. DNA of the CDR3: TGCGCCAGCAGCTTGGAGACAGGGACCTGCAATGAGCAGTACTTC. V and J are TRBV5-1 and TRBJ2-5; 7 bases fit TRBD1. This CDR3 region has 15 residues. CDR1 SGHRS and CDR2 YFSETQ come from the germline V gene. Trimming took 0 bases from V and 11 from J; bases not matched to a gene: 13.

The CDR3 region has the DNA TGCGCCAGCAGTCCCAGGGGTGTGGACACCGGGGAGCTGTTTTTT. Translation gives CASSPRGVDTGELFF. V usage is TRBV4-1 and J usage is TRBJ2-2; perhaps TRBD1 as D (6 bases). Germline CDR1 reads MGHRA; CDR2 reads YSYEKL. This CDR3 has 15 amino acids. V was cut by 6 bases and J by 3 bases, with 14 bases left in between.

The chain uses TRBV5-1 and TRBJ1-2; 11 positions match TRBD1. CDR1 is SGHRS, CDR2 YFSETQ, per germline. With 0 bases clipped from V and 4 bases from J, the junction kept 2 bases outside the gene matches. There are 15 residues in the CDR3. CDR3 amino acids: CASSLGTGGSYGYTF. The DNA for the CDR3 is TGCGCCAGCAGCTTGGGGACAGGGGGCAGCTATGGCTACACCTTC. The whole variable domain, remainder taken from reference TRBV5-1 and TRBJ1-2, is KAGVTQTPRYLIKTRGQQVTLSCSPISGHRSVSWYQQTPGQGLQFLFEYFSETQRNKGNFPGRFSGRQFSNSRSEMNVSTLELGDSALYLCASSLGTGGSYGYTFGSGTRLTVV.

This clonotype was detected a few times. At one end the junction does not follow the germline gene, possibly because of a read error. Here the CDR3 reads CASSRTGMVGGYTF. CDR3 sequence (DNA): TGTGCTAGCAGCCGGACAGGGATGGTAGGCGGCTACACCTTC. The chain has TRBV6-5 and TRBJ1-2, with 8 bases aligning to TRBD1. The germline CDR1 and CDR2 sequences are MNHEY and SVGAGI. The CDR3 has 14 residues.

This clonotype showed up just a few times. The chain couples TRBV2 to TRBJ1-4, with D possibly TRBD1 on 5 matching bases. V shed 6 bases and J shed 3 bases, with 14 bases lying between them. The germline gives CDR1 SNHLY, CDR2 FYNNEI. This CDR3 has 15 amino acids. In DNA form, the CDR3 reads TGTGCCAGCAGCGTCCGGGGGGGATCTAATGAAAAACTGTTTTTT. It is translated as CASSVRGGSNEKLFF.

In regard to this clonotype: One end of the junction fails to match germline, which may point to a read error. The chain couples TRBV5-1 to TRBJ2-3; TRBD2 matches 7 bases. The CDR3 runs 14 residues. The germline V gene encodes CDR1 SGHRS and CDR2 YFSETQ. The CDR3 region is CASSLVTSTDTLYF. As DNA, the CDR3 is TGCGCCAGCAGCTTGGTGACTAGCACAGATACGCTGTATTTT.

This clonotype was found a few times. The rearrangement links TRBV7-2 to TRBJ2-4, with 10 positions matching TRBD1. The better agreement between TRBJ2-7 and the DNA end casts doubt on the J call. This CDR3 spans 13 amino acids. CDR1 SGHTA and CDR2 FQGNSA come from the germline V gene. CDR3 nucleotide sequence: TGTGCCAGCATGGGACAGGGGATCGACGAGCAGTACTTC. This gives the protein CASMGQGIDEQYF.

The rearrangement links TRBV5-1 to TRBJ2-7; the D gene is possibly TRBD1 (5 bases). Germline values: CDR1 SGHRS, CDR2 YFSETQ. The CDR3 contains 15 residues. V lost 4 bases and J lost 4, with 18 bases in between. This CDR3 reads CASSPGHPLLYEQYF. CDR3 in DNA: TGCGCCAGCAGCCCAGGACACCCTCTATTGTACGAGCAGTACTTC.

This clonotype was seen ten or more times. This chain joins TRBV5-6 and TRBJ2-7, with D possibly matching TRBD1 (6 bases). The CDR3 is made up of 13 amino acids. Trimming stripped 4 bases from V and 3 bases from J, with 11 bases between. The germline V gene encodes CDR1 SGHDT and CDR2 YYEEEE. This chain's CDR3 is CASSHRQDYEQYF. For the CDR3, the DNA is TGTGCCAGCAGCCACAGACAGGACTACGAGCAGTACTTC.

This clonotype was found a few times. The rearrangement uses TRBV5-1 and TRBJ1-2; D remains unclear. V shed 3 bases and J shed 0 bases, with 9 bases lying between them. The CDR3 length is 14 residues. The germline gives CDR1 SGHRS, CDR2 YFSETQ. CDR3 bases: TGCGCCAGCAGCTCCAGTGGGGCTAACTATGGCTACACCTTC. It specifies CASSSSGANYGYTF.

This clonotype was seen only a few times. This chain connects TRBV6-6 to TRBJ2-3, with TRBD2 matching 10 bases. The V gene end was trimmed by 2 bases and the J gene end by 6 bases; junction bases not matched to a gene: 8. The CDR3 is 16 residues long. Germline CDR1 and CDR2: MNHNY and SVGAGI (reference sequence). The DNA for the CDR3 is TGTGCCAGCAGTTACCGTAATAGCGGGGGGATGGATACGCAGTATTTT. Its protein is CASSYRNSGGMDTQYF.

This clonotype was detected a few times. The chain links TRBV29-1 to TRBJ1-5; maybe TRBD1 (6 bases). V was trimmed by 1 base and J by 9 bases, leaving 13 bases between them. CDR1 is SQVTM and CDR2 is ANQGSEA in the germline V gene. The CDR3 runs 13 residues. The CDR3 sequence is CSVEGAGAGPQHF. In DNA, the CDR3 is TGCAGCGTTGAAGGGGCAGGGGCCGGGCCCCAGCATTTT.